This T cell receptor (beta chain) was sequenced during a study of blood T cell repertoires in COVID-19. At the level of the study: Sources were T cells, B-cell-depleted T cells, or PBMCs; the material itself was cDNA or gDNA.

Per the study methods: Reference gene primer amplification in the assay estimated nucleated cell counts. Only in-frame clones appear in the TCRdb table, and some are missing; sequencing was by immunoSEQ multiplex PCR. V and J calls and clone size are copied from that table; D and trimming were computed from the DNA. The sample consists of roughly 46,000 clones, about 86% of them appearing once. With V trimmed by 6 bases and J by 0 bases, 10 bases remained unmatched. The CDR3 has 17 residues. This clone has only one observation. The genes are TRBV23-1 and TRBJ1-3, with 8 positions matching TRBD1. TRBV23-1 is noted as an ORF with a role that remains uncertain. The sample consisted of PBMCs or T cells enriched from blood (not recorded which). This TCR was sampled from a woman between 50 and 59 years old who had recovered from COVID-19. In DNA, the CDR3 is TGCGCCAGCAGCTGGTCAGGGGGCCCTGTCTCTGGAAACACCATATATTTT. This translates into CASSWSGGPVSGNTIYF.